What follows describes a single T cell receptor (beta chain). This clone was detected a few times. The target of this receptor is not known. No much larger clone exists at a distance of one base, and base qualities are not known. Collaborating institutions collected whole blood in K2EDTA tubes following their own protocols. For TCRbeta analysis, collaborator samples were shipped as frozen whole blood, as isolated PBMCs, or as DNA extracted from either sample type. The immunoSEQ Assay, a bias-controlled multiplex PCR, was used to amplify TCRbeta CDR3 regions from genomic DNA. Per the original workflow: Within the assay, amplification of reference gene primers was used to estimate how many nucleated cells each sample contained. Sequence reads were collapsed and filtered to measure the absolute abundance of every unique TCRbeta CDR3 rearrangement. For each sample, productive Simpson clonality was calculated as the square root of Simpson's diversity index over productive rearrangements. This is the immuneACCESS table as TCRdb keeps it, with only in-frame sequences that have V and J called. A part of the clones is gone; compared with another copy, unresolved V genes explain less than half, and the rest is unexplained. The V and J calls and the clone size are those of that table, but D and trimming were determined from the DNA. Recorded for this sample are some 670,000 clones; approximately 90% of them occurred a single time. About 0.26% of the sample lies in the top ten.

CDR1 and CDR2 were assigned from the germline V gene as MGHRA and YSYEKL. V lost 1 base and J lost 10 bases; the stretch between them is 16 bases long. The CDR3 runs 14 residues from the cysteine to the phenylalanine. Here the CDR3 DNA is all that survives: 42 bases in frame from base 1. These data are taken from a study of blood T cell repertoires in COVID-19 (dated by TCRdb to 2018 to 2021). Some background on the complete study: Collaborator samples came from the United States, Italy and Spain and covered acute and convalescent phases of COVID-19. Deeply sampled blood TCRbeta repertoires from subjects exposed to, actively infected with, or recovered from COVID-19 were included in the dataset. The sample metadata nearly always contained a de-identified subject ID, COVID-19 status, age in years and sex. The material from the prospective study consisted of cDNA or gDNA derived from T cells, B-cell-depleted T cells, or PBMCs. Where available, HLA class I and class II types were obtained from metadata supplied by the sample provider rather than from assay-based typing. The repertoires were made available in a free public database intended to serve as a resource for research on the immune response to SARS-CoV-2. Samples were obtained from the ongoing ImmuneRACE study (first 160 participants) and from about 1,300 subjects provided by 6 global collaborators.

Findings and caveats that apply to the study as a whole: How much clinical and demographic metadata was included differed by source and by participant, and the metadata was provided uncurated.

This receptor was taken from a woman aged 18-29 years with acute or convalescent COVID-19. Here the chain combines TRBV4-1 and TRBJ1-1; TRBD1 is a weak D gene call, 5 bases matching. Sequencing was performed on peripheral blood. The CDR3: CASSQGRDARGAFF. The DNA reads TGCGCCAGCAGCCAAGGTAGGGACGCGCGGGGAGCTTTCTTT.